This record covers a single TCR beta chain. This specimen comes from a study of blood T cell repertoires in COVID-19. Background on the study: Acute and convalescent COVID-19 samples came from the United States, Italy and Spain.

V shed 6 bases, J shed 0 bases, and the junction held 2 bases outside the gene matches. Germline assignment: CDR1 SNHLY and CDR2 FYNNEI. The CDR3 spans 15 residues. Authors' analysis steps: Estimated nucleated cell counts came from reference gene primer amplification. Here immunoSEQ multiplex PCR was the method, and the copy in TCRdb shows in-frame clones only, minus some. V and J calls and clone size are given by that table; D and trimming were obtained from the DNA. The data hold around 130,000 clones, with roughly 71% observed a single time. The clonotype originates from an elderly man with acute or convalescent COVID-19. Sequenced: peripheral blood. This chain links TRBV2 with TRBJ2-3; 11 nucleotides agree with TRBD2. The CDR3 is CASSLAGGSTDTQYF. Here the CDR3 DNA reads TGTGCCAGCAGCTTAGCGGGGGGGAGCACAGATACGCAGTATTTT. Full variable domain (missing parts from reference TRBV2 and TRBJ2-3): EPEVTQTPSHQVTQMGQEVILRCVPISNHLYFYWYRQILGQKVEFLVSFYNNEISEKSEIFDDQFSVERPDGSNFTLKIRSTKLEDSAMYFCASSLAGGSTDTQYFGPGTRLTVL.